This T cell receptor (beta chain) was recorded in a study of CD8+CD57+ T cells in acquired aplastic anemia. Germline CDR1 reads MNHEY; CDR2 reads SMNVEV (reference sequence). The CDR3 covers 13 residues. Trimming cost V 11 bases and J 7 bases; bases outside gene matches: 12. CD8+CD57+ cell expansion, shown by flow cytometry, had occurred in the patients selected for sequencing. A note on this clonotype: Its antigen remains unidentified.

Study conclusions and caveats: Between patients and controls, 25 to 35 CD8+ CDR3 sequences were found in common.

Genomic DNA constituted the template upon which TCR beta VDJ and CDR3 profiling was performed. TCRdb processed the reads anew with MiXCR; each CDR3 protein has one entry. The sample consists of a few hundred thousand distinct CDR3 sequences, 25% to 40% of them appearing once. The sample taken for sequencing was sorted CD4+, CD8+, or CD8+CD57+ T cells (not recorded which) from PBMCs. The gene calls are TRBV27 and TRBJ1-1; 8 positions agree with TRBD1. The TCR sequence derives from a human donor with aplastic anemia. The CDR3 sequence is CASSDRDDYEAFF. CDR3 DNA sequence: TGTGCCTCGTCGGACAGGGACGATTATGAAGCTTTCTTT.